The clone carrying this TCR beta chain has only one observation. Its matching antigen is unknown. Method: immunoSEQ multiplex PCR; TCRdb's copy keeps in-frame clones and lacks some. The table includes 85,000 to 100,000 clones, 85% to 90% detected once. The sample belongs to a study of T cell responses to AZD1222 COVID-19 vaccine. Broader study findings: Per reports, nearly half of all spike-specific TCRs target regions that are unmutated in variants.

This sequence originates from an adult in good health. Sequenced material: peripheral blood, taken on day 0 of AZD1222 vaccination.

The CDR3 bases are TGCGCCAGCAGCTCAGGATCCGGGACCTTTAACACCGGGGAGCTGTTTTTT. Protein sequence: CASSSGSGTFNTGELFF. The V and J genes are TRBV5-1 and TRBJ2-2; D could derive from TRBD1 or TRBD2 (5 bases each). The germline V gene has CDR1 SGHRS and CDR2 YFSETQ. Trimming shortened V by 3 bases and J by 2 bases, and 17 bases separated the two germline ends. The length of the CDR3 is 17 residues.